The 4 T cell receptor beta chains below come from one sample, sequenced in a study of regulatory T cells in long-lasting Graves disease. The sample's time point: persistent/refractory GD, antithyroid drugs over 5 years with positive TRAb. The TCR library was made from RNA extracted from PBMCs. Assembly of TCR beta libraries relied on iRepertoire HTBI primers together with Arm-PCR of CDR3 regions. Using its own MiXCR run on the multiplex PCR reads, TCRdb lists one record per CDR3 protein. This repertoire shows about half a million distinct CDR3 sequences, approximately 23% found once; its top ten account for less than 15%. The material was peripheral blood mononuclear cells (PBMCs), obtained when the disease was refractory, from a patient treated with antithyroid drugs. All receptors derive from a female donor with Graves disease.

CDR3 loop: CAWSTRGFRNQPQHF. In DNA, the CDR3 is TGTGCCTGGAGTACCAGGGGATTTCGCAATCAGCCCCAGCATTTT. The chain has TRBV30 and TRBJ1-5; TRBD1 is a possible D gene (6 bases). V lost 2 bases and J 2 bases, leaving 13 bases between the germline ends. CDR3 length: 15 amino acids. CDR1 is GTSNPN and CDR2 is SVGIG in the germline V gene (reference sequence).

A few counts support this clonotype. J is TRBJ2-4 and V is TRBV12-3 or TRBV12-4, with D tentatively TRBD1 (5 bases). V was trimmed by 2 bases and J by 2 bases, leaving 7 bases between them. This CDR3 region has 14 residues. The CDR3 DNA reads TGTGCCAGCAGTTTAATGGGGCCCAAAAACATTCAGTACTTC. This encodes CASSLMGPKNIQYF.

This clonotype has ten or more counts. The J gene is TRBJ1-5, the V gene TRBV5-1, with 7 bases fitting TRBD1. Germline V gives CDR1 SGHRS, CDR2 YFSETQ. The V gene end was trimmed by 0 bases and the J gene end by 6 bases; junction bases not matched to a gene: 3. This CDR3 region has 14 residues. CDR3 region: CASSLAGDSQPQHF. Here the CDR3 DNA reads TGCGCCAGCAGCTTGGCAGGGGACAGTCAGCCCCAGCATTTT.

The rearrangement links TRBV5-1 to TRBJ1-4, with a possible D match to TRBD1 (6 bases). Germline CDR1 and CDR2: SGHRS and YFSETQ. Trimming took 1 base from V and 5 from J, leaving 18 bases between them. This CDR3 region has 17 residues. CDR3 sequence (DNA): TGCGCCAGCAGCTTGACTCGAACAGGGCTCCAGAATGAAAAACTGTTTTTT. The encoded protein is CASSLTRTGLQNEKLFF.